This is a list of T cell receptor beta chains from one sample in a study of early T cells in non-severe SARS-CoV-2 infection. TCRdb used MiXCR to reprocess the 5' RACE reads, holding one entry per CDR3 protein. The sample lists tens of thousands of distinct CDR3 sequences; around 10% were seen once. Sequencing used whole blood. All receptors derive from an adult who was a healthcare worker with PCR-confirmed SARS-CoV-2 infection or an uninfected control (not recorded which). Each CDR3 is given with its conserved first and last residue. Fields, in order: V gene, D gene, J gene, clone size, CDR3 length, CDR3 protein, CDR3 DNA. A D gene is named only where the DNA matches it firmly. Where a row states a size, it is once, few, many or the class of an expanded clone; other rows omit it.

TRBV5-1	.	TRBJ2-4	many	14	CASSLGQHRGIQYF	TGCGCCAGCAGCTTGGGCCAACACCGCGGCATTCAGTACTTC
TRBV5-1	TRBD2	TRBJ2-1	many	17	CASSQGVAGNSNNEQFF	TGCGCCAGCAGCCAGGGAGTAGCGGGGAATTCGAACAATGAGCAGTTCTTC
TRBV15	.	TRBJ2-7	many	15	CATSRDYYSSHEQYF	TGTGCCACCAGCAGAGATTATTACAGTTCCCACGAGCAGTACTTC
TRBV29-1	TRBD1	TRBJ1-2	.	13	CSVWTGVNYGYTF	TGCAGCGTCTGGACAGGGGTAAACTATGGCTACACCTTC
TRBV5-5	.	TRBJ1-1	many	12	CASNDRNTEAFF	TGTGCCAGCAATGACAGAAACACTGAAGCTTTCTTT
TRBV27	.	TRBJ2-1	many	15	CASSYQGGRESEQFF	TGTGCCAGCAGTTACCAAGGGGGGCGGGAGTCTGAGCAGTTCTTC
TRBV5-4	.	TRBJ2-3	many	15	CASSLGGGFTDTQYF	TGTGCCAGCAGCTTGGGTGGAGGCTTCACAGATACGCAGTATTTT
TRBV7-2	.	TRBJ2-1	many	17	CASSLHGGGQAYNEQFF	TGTGCCAGCAGCCTACACGGTGGGGGTCAGGCCTACAATGAGCAGTTCTTC
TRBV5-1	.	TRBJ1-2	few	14	CASSLTVQTYGYTF	TGCGCCAGCAGTTTGACGGTACAGACCTATGGCTACACCTTC
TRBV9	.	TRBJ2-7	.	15	CASSVDQGQLYEQYF	TGTGCCAGCAGCGTAGATCAGGGACAACTCTACGAGCAGTACTTC
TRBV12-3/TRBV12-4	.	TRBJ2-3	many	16	CASSSPPGDARDTQYF	TGTGCCAGCAGTTCTCCTCCAGGGGATGCTAGAGATACGCAGTATTTT
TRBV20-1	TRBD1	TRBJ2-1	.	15	CSARTGELKGNEQFF	TGCAGTGCTAGGACAGGGGAACTTAAAGGCAATGAGCAGTTCTTC
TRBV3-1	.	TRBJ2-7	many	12	CASSPTPYEQYF	TGTGCCAGCAGCCCTACGCCCTACGAGCAGTACTTC
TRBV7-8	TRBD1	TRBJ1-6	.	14	CASRQTGDASPLHF	TGTGCCAGCAGACAGACAGGGGACGCTTCACCCCTCCACTTT
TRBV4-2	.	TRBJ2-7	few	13	CASSQAGVSEQYF	TGTGCCAGCAGCCAAGCGGGAGTGAGTGAGCAGTACTTC
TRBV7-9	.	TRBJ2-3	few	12	CASSFLTDTQYF	TGTGCCAGCAGCTTCCTTACAGATACGCAGTATTTT
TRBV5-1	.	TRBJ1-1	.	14	CASVYIGNGAEAFF	TGCGCCAGCGTTTATATCGGAAATGGCGCTGAAGCTTTCTTT
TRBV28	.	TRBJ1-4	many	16	CASSSLTLATNEKLFF	TGTGCCAGCAGTTCTTTGACACTTGCAACTAATGAAAAACTGTTTTTT
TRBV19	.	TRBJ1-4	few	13	CASRDTENEKLFF	TGTGCCAGCCGGGACACGGAAAATGAAAAACTGTTTTTT
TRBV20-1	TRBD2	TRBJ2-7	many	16	CSARDLDSGRIYEQYF	TGCAGTGCTAGAGATCTGGATAGCGGGAGAATCTACGAGCAGTACTTC
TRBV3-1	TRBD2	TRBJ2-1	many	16	CASSQVIAGGENEQFF	TGTGCCAGCAGCCAAGTCATAGCGGGAGGGGAAAATGAGCAGTTCTTC
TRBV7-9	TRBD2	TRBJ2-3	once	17	CASRPGIARGGTDTQYF	TGTGCCAGCAGACCGGGGATCGCCCGGGGGGGCACAGATACGCAGTATTTT
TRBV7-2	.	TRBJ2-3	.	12	CASSWRADTQYF	TGTGCCAGCAGCTGGCGAGCAGATACGCAGTATTTT
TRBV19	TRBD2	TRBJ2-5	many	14	CASSIPGLQETQYF	TGTGCCAGTAGTATTCCGGGACTACAAGAGACCCAGTACTTC
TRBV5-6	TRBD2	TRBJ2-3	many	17	CASTPGLAGESGDTQYF	TGTGCCAGCACCCCGGGACTAGCGGGAGAGAGTGGGGATACGCAGTATTTT
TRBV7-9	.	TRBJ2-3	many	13	CASSSSGSDTQYF	TGTGCCAGCAGCTCCTCGGGGTCAGATACGCAGTATTTT
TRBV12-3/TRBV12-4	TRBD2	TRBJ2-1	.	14	CASSFQGLANEQFF	TGTGCCAGCAGTTTCCAGGGACTAGCCAATGAGCAGTTCTTC
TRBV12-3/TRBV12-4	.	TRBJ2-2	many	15	CASSLGRANTGELFF	TGTGCCAGCAGTTTAGGCAGGGCGAACACCGGGGAGCTGTTTTTT
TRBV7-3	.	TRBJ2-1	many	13	CASSLSQYNEQFF	TGTGCCAGCAGCTTAAGTCAATACAATGAGCAGTTCTTC
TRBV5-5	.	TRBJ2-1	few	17	CASSLRGGGESYNEQFF	TGTGCCAGCAGCTTGAGAGGTGGTGGCGAGTCCTACAATGAGCAGTTCTTC
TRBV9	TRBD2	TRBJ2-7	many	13	CASSASGTNEQYF	TGTGCCAGCAGCGCTAGCGGGACGAACGAGCAGTACTTC
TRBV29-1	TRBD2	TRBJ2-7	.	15	CSVEDRTSGRDEQYF	TGCAGCGTTGAAGATCGGACTAGCGGGAGAGACGAGCAGTACTTC
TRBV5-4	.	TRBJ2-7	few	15	CASSLEVGPLYEQYF	TGTGCCAGCAGCTTGGAGGTCGGACCACTCTACGAGCAGTACTTC
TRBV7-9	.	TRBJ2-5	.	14	CASSRGVFEETQYF	TGTGCCAGCAGCAGGGGGGTCTTTGAAGAGACCCAGTACTTC
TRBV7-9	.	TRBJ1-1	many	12	CASSLAGKGAFF	TGTGCCAGCAGCTTAGCGGGCAAAGGGGCTTTCTTT
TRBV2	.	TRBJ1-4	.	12	CASRLKNEKLFF	TGTGCCAGCCGCCTTAAGAATGAAAAACTGTTTTTT
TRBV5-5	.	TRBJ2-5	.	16	CASSPGPHLLGETQYF	TGTGCCAGCAGCCCAGGTCCACACCTCCTTGGCGAGACCCAGTACTTC
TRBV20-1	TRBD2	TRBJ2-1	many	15	CSASPGLATYNEQFF	TGCAGTGCTAGTCCGGGACTAGCGACCTACAATGAGCAGTTCTTC
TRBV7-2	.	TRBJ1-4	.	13	CASSSDFGEKLFF	TGTGCCAGCAGCTCGGACTTCGGTGAAAAACTGTTTTTT
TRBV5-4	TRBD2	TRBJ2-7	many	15	CASSGKTSGAYEQYF	TGTGCCAGCAGCGGGAAGACTAGCGGGGCTTACGAGCAGTACTTC
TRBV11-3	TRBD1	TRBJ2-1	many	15	CASSRDSSSYNEQFF	TGTGCCAGCAGTCGGGACAGCAGCTCCTACAATGAGCAGTTCTTC
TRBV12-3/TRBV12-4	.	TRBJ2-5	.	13	CASSAPGERTQYF	TGTGCCAGCAGCGCACCGGGGGAACGGACCCAGTACTTC
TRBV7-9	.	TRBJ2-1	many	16	CASSLTGGKGYNEQFF	TGTGCCAGCAGCTTAACCGGGGGAAAGGGCTACAATGAGCAGTTCTTC
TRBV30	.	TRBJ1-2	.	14	CAWSFTGSNYGYTF	TGTGCCTGGAGTTTCACAGGTTCTAACTATGGCTACACCTTC
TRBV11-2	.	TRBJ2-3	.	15	CASSLVSGSTDTQYF	TGTGCCAGCAGCTTAGTTTCGGGAAGCACAGATACGCAGTATTTT
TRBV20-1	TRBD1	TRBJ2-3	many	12	CSAGGQADTQYF	TGCAGTGCTGGGGGACAGGCAGATACGCAGTATTTT
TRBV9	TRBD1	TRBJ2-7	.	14	CASSFGTAPYEQYF	TGTGCCAGCAGCTTCGGGACAGCTCCCTACGAGCAGTACTTC
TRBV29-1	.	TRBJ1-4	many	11	CSVVVNEKLFF	TGCAGCGTCGTCGTGAATGAAAAACTGTTTTTT
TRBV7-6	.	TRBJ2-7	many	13	CASSPSEEGEQYF	TGTGCCAGCAGCCCCAGTGAGGAAGGCGAGCAGTACTTC
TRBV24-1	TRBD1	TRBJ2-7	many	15	CATSDPDRGFYEQYF	TGTGCCACCAGTGATCCGGACAGGGGGTTCTACGAGCAGTACTTC
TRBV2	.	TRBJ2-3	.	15	CASSAIAGRTDTQYF	TGTGCCAGCAGTGCGATCGCAGGAAGAACAGATACGCAGTATTTT
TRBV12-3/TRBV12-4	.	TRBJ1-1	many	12	CASSFPLSEAFF	TGTGCCAGCAGTTTCCCACTTAGTGAAGCTTTCTTT
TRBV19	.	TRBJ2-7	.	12	CASSVERAEQYF	TGTGCCAGTAGTGTGGAGAGGGCCGAGCAGTACTTC
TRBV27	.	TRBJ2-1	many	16	CASSHPGYFSYNEQFF	TGTGCCAGCAGCCATCCCGGGTACTTCTCCTACAATGAGCAGTTCTTC